This TCR beta chain originates from a study of blood T cell repertoires in COVID-19. Study information: Sources were T cells, B-cell-depleted T cells, or PBMCs; the material itself was cDNA or gDNA.

TCRdb's table, derived via immunoSEQ multiplex PCR, lists solely in-frame clones and lacks some. The sample has approximately 260,000 clones; about 80% are singletons. The CDR3 spans 15 residues. Germline V lookup: CDR1 MDHEN, CDR2 SYDVKM. With 3 bases clipped from V and 9 bases from J, the junction kept 10 bases outside the gene matches. The rearrangement links TRBV28 to TRBJ1-2; 10 bases fit TRBD1. Sample: peripheral blood. This TCR derives from a woman older than 75 with acute or convalescent COVID-19. The CDR3 DNA follows: TGTGCCAGCAGTTTTTTGCGGACAGGGGGGACGAGCTACACCTTC. Its protein product is CASSFLRTGGTSYTF.